Listed below are T cell receptor beta chains from one sample, sequenced in a study of beta chain features in type 1 diabetes. Measured with immunoSEQ multiplex PCR; TCRdb has only the in-frame clones, and not every one. The data show approximately 340,000 clones, with approximately 15% seen just once and 0.019% held by the top ten. What was sequenced was naive CD4+ T cells from blood. All receptors come from a woman younger than 35 in good health. CDR3s include the opening cysteine and the closing phenylalanine or tryptophan. The order of the fields is J gene, D gene, V gene, clone size, CDR3 protein, CDR3 DNA. D genes are given only for firm matches. Where a row states a size, it is once, few, many or the class of an expanded clone; other rows omit it.

TRBJ2-5 | - | TRBV7-3 | - | CASSLRLGTTQGETQYF | TGTGCCAGCAGCCTCAGGTTGGGGACTACCCAGGGGGAGACCCAGTACTTC
TRBJ2-7 | TRBD2 | TRBV28 | - | CASSFSGRLYEQYF | TGTGCCAGCAGTTTTAGCGGGAGGCTCTACGAGCAGTACTTC
TRBJ2-7 | - | TRBV30 | - | CAWSVPGAGETYEQYF | TGTGCCTGGAGTGTACCGGGGGCGGGAGAAACTTACGAGCAGTACTTC
TRBJ2-1 | - | TRBV7-9 | few | CASSFDPGAREQFF | TGTGCCAGCAGCTTTGATCCAGGGGCGCGTGAGCAGTTCTTC
TRBJ1-5 | - | TRBV18 | - | CASSPEGNQPQHF | TGTGCCAGCTCCCCGGAGGGGAATCAGCCCCAGCATTTT
TRBJ1-5 | - | TRBV5-1 | once | CASSLAGVSNQPQHF | TGCGCCAGCAGCTTGGCAGGGGTCAGCAATCAGCCCCAGCATTTT
TRBJ2-2 | TRBD2 | TRBV28 | - | CASSPKGLAGGPWELFF | TGTGCCAGCAGTCCAAAAGGACTAGCGGGAGGGCCGTGGGAGCTGTTTTTT
TRBJ1-1 | - | TRBV5-1 | few | CASSLGPIGVGTEAFF | TGCGCCAGCAGCTTAGGCCCTATAGGGGTTGGGACTGAAGCTTTCTTT
TRBJ2-1 | TRBD2 | TRBV7-3 | - | CASSSAGGGLNEQFF | TGTGCCAGCAGCTCCGCCGGGGGGGGGTTAAATGAGCAGTTCTTC
TRBJ2-2 | - | TRBV6-5 | - | CASGARELFF | TGTGCCAGCGGGGCCCGGGAGCTGTTTTTT
TRBJ1-2 | - | TRBV30 | - | CAWSGAGIRGYTF | TGTGCCTGGAGTGGGGCAGGGATCCGGGGCTACACCTTC
TRBJ1-2 | TRBD1 | TRBV6-5 | - | CASSYSNRGRGYGYTF | TGTGCCAGCAGTTACTCGAACAGGGGGCGAGGCTATGGCTACACCTTC
TRBJ2-7 | - | TRBV7-2 | - | CASRKQSSYEQYF | TGTGCCAGTCGCAAGCAAAGCTCCTACGAGCAGTACTTC
TRBJ2-1 | TRBD2 | TRBV28 | - | CASRWTSGSSYNEQFF | TGTGCCAGCAGATGGACTAGCGGGAGCTCCTACAATGAGCAGTTCTTC
TRBJ2-7 | TRBD1 | TRBV30 | - | CAWSVLDRFYEQYF | TGTGCCTGGAGTGTATTGGACAGGTTCTACGAGCAGTACTTC
TRBJ2-7 | TRBD2 | TRBV30 | - | CASSRGDYEQYF | TGTGCCTCCTCGCGGGGGGACTACGAGCAGTACTTC
TRBJ2-7 | - | TRBV4-3 | - | CASSQTYRRGYEQYF | TGCGCCAGCAGCCAAACATACAGACGGGGCTACGAGCAGTACTTC
TRBJ2-1 | TRBD2 | TRBV7-2 | - | CASSTRTSGSYNEQFF | TGTGCCAGCAGCACCAGGACTAGTGGCTCCTACAATGAGCAGTTCTTC
TRBJ2-1 | - | TRBV5-1 | - | CASSLVPTIDNEQFF | TGCGCCAGCAGCTTGGTTCCCACGATAGACAATGAGCAGTTCTTC
TRBJ1-1 | - | TRBV29-1 | few | CSVAPGQNTEAFF | TGCAGCGTTGCGCCGGGACAGAACACTGAAGCTTTCTTT
TRBJ1-5 | - | TRBV30 | - | CAWTPGGPGRGVPNQPQHF | TGTGCCTGGACCCCCGGGGGACCCGGGCGAGGGGTCCCGAATCAGCCCCAGCATTTT
TRBJ2-1 | - | TRBV7-2 | - | CASSSAGLYNEQFF | TGTGCCAGCAGCTCGGCGGGGCTTTACAATGAGCAGTTCTTC
TRBJ2-1 | TRBD2 | TRBV9 | - | CASSVVSGGAYNEQFF | TGTGCCAGCAGCGTAGTTAGCGGGGGCGCCTACAATGAGCAGTTCTTC